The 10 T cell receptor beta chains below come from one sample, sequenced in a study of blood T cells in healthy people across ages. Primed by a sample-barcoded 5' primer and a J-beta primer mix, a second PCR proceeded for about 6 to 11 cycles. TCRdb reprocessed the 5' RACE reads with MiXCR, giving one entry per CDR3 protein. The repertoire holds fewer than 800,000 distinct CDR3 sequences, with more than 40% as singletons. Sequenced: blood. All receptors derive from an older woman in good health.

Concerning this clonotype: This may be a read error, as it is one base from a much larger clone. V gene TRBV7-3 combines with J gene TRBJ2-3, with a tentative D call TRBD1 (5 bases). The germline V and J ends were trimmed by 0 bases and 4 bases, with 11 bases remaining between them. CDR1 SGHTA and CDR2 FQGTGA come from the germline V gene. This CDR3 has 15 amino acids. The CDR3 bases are TGTGCCAGCAGCTTAACGCGTCAAGGGGCAGATACGCAGTATTTT. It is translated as CASSLTRQGADTQYF. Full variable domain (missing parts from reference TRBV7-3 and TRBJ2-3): GAGVSQTPSNKVTEKGKYVELRCDPISGHTALYWYRQSLGQGPEFLIYFQGTGAADDSGLPNDRFFAVRPEGSVSTLKIQRTERGDSAVYLCASSLTRQGADTQYFGPGTRLTVL.

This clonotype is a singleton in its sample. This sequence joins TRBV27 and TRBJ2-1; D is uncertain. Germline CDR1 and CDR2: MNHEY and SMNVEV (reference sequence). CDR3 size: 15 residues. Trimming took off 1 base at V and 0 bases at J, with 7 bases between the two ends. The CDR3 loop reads CASSLYPSSYNEQFF. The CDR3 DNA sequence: TGTGCCAGCAGTTTATATCCGAGCTCCTACAATGAGCAGTTCTTC.

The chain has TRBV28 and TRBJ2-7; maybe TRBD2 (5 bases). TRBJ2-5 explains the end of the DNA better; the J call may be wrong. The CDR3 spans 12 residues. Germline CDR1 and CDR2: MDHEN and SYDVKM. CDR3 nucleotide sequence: TGTGCCAGCAGTTGGAGGTGGGAGACCCAGTACTTC. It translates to CASSWRWETQYF.

CDR3 sequence: CASSQGAEQFF. The CDR3 DNA reads as TGTGCCAGCAGCCAGGGTGCCGAGCAGTTCTTC. This sequence joins TRBV6-2 or TRBV6-3 and TRBJ2-1; tentative D call: TRBD1 (5 bases). The CDR3 is 11 amino acids. Per germline, CDR1 MNHEY and CDR2 SVGEGT. The ends were cut back, 6 bases at V and 10 bases at J, with 10 bases in the middle.

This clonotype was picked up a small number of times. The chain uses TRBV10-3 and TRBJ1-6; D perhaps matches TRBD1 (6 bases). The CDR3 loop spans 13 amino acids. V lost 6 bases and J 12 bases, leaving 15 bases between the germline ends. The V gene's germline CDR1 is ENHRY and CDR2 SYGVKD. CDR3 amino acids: CAISHGEGGPLHF. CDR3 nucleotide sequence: TGTGCCATCAGCCACGGGGAGGGGGGACCCCTCCACTTT.

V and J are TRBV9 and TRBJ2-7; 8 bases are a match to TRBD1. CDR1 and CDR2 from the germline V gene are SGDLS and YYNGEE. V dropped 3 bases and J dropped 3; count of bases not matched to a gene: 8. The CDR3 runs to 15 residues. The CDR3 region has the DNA TGTGCCAGCAGCGGGGGACAGGTGGGTGTCTACGAGCAGTACTTC. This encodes CASSGGQVGVYEQYF. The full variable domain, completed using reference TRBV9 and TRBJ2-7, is DSGVTQTPKHLITATGQRVTLRCSPRSGDLSVYWYQQSLDQGLQFLIQYYNGEERAKGNILERFSAQQFPDLHSELNLSSLELGDSALYFCASSGGQVGVYEQYFGPGTRLTVT.

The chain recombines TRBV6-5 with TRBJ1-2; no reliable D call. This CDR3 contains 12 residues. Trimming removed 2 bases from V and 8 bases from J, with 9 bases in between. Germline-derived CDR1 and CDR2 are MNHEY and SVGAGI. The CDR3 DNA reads TGTGCCAGCAGTTACCCAGGATGGGGCTACACCTTC. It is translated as CASSYPGWGYTF.

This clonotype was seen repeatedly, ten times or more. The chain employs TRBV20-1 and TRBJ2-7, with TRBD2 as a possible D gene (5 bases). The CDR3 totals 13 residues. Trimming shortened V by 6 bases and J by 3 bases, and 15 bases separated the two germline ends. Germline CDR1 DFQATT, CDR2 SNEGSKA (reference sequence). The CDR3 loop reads CSANVATNYEQYF. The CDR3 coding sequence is TGCAGTGCGAACGTAGCGACGAACTACGAGCAGTACTTC.

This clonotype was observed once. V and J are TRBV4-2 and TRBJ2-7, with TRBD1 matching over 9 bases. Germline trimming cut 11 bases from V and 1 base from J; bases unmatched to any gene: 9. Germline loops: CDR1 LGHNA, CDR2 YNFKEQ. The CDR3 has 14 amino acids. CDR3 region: CACTLGTGSYEQYF. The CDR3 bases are TGTGCCTGCACGCTAGGGACAGGGTCCTACGAGCAGTACTTC.

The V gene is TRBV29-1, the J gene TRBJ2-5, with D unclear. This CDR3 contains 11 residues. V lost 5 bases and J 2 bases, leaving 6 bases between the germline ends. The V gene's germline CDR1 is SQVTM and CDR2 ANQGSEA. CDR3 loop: CSVNCQETQYF. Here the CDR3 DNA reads TGCAGCGTTAACTGTCAAGAGACCCAGTACTTC.